This TCR beta chain emerged from a study of shared clonotypes between healthy human individuals. The CD4+ fraction was divided into a CD45RA+ naive subset and a CD45RA-negative memory subset. Study-wide results and limits: Relative to their counterparts shared across all four donors, non-shared clonotypes exhibited diminished generation probabilities.

On this clone: What it binds is not known.

The V gene's germline CDR1 is KGHSH and CDR2 LQKENI. With V trimmed by 6 bases and J by 4 bases, 11 bases remained unmatched. The CDR3 has 16 amino acids. The protocol was immunoSEQ multiplex PCR, while the TCRdb copy is restricted to in-frame clones and leaves out a portion. The sample lists about 1.1 million clones, 70% to 80% occurring once. The receptor was derived from a man between 18 and 29 years old in good health. Some clones in this sample may be carry-over from other donors' samples. The gene calls are TRBV18 and TRBJ2-1; TRBD2 agrees at 8 bases. Specimen: memory CD4+ T cells from PBMCs. Subset: CD45RA-negative fraction. For the CDR3, the DNA is TGTGCCAGCTCGCCCGTAGGAGCGGGAGTGTACAATGAGCAGTTCTTC. Translated, it gives CASSPVGAGVYNEQFF.